Listed below are T cell receptor beta chains from one sample, sequenced in a study of blood T cell repertoires in COVID-19. Repertoires were generated with immunoSEQ multiplex PCR, while TCRdb's copy carries only in-frame clones and drops some. The sample includes about 390,000 clones, about 83% of them seen just once. Sequences were obtained from PBMCs or T cells enriched from blood (not recorded which). The receptor source for this set is a woman in her 50s who had recovered from COVID-19. Both conserved end residues are part of each CDR3. A D gene is named only where the DNA matches it firmly. Size tells how often a clone was seen (once, few, many) or the class of an expanded clone, and some rows leave it out.

- few TRBJ2-5 TRBV18 CASSPLQDKRTQYF TGTGCCAGCTCACCCTTGCAGGATAAGAGAACCCAGTACTTC
- - TRBJ1-5 TRBV7-9 CASSLEGGRVQPQHF TGTGCCAGCAGCTTAGAGGGCGGCAGGGTTCAGCCCCAGCATTTT
- - TRBJ1-1 TRBV7-8 CASSFRGPDTEAFF TGTGCCAGCAGCTTCAGAGGGCCCGACACTGAAGCTTTCTTT
- - TRBJ2-7 TRBV28 CASRDLNYEQYF TGTGCCAGCAGGGACTTAAACTACGAGCAGTACTTC
- few TRBJ1-3 TRBV9 CASSLTLRVTSGNTIYF TGTGCCAGCAGCCTAACCCTCCGGGTAACCTCTGGAAACACCATATATTTT
- once TRBJ2-3 TRBV25-1 CASRGSSTDTQYF TGTGCCAGCAGGGGCAGTAGCACAGATACGCAGTATTTT
TRBD2 - TRBJ2-3 TRBV7-2 CASSSGLAGSTDTQYF TGTGCCAGCAGCTCCGGACTAGCGGGGAGCACAGATACGCAGTATTTT
- - TRBJ1-3 TRBV5-1 CASSLWGVAGNTIYF TGCGCCAGCAGCTTGTGGGGGGTTGCTGGAAACACCATATATTTT
- - TRBJ2-1 TRBV2 CASSEGQGGYNEQFF TGTGCCAGCAGTGAAGGACAGGGAGGATACAATGAGCAGTTCTTC
TRBD2 once TRBJ2-5 TRBV7-9 CASSWEGETQYF TGTGCCAGCAGTTGGGAGGGAGAGACCCAGTACTTC